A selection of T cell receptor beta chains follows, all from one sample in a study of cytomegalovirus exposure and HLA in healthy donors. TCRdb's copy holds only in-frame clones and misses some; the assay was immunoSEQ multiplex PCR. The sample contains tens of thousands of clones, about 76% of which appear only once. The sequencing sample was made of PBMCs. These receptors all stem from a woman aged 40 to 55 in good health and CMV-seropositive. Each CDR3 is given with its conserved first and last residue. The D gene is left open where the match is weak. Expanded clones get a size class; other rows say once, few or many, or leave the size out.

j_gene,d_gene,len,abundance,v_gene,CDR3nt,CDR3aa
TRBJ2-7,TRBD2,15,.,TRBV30,TGTGCCTGGAGTGATCTACTAGCGGGGTCCTACGAGCAGTACTTC,CAWSDLLAGSYEQYF
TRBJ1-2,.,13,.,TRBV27,TGTGCCAGCAGTTTAGGCCCCCCCTATGGCTACACCTTC,CASSLGPPYGYTF
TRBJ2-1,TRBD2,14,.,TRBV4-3,TGCGCCAGCAGCCAAGACGCGGGAGGCGATGAGCAGTTCTTC,CASSQDAGGDEQFF
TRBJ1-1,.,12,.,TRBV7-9,TGTTCCAGCAGCCCGGGTGGAACTGAAGCTTTCTTT,CSSSPGGTEAFF
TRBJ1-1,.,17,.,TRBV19,TGTGCCAGTAGTATAACTCTTTATCGGGGACTGAATACTGAAGCTTTCTTT,CASSITLYRGLNTEAFF
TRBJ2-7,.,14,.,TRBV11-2,TGTGCCAGCAGCCCGGGGGGCGGCGGCTACGAGCAGTACTTC,CASSPGGGGYEQYF
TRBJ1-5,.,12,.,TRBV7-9,TGTGCCAGCAGCCATAGCAATCAGCCCCAGCATTTT,CASSHSNQPQHF
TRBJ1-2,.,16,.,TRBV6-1,TGTGCCAGCAGTGAATCCCCGGGGGGCTCGGCCTATGGCTACACCTTC,CASSESPGGSAYGYTF
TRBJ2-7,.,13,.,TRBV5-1,TGCGCCAGCAGCTTGCACAGCTCCTACGAGCAGTACTTC,CASSLHSSYEQYF
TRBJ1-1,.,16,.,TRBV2,TGTGCCAGCAGTAAGACGGGAGGAGCATTGAACACTGAAGCTTTCTTT,CASSKTGGALNTEAFF
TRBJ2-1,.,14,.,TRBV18,TGTGCCAGCTCACCCTCTACAGGAAACAATGAGCAGTTCTTC,CASSPSTGNNEQFF
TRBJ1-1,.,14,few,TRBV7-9,TGTGCCAGCAGCGAAACAGGGCCCAACACTGAAGCTTTCTTT,CASSETGPNTEAFF
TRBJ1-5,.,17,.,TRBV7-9,TGTGCCAGCAGCTTATCCAGCCAGGGGCCTAGCAATCAGCCCCAGCATTTT,CASSLSSQGPSNQPQHF
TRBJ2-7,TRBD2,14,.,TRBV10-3,TGTGCCACAGGCCGGACTAGCGGCGCCTACGAGCAGTACTTC,CATGRTSGAYEQYF
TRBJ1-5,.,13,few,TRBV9,TGTGCCAGCAGCGTAGCCCCCCAACAGCCCCAGCATTTT,CASSVAPQQPQHF
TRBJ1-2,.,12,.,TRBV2,TGTGCCAGCATTGGAACAGGCTATGGCTACACCTTC,CASIGTGYGYTF
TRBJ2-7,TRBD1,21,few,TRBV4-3,TGCGCCAGCAGCCAAGAAACCCTACTCAATTCCCAGGACAGGGTCTCCTACGAGCAGTACTTC,CASSQETLLNSQDRVSYEQYF
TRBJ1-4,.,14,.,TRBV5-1,TGCGCCAGCAGTTTTACTACAACTAATGAAAAACTGTTTTTT,CASSFTTTNEKLFF
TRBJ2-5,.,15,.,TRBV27,TGTGCCAGCAGCAAGATTGGGCCAACGCTAGAGACCCAGTACTTC,CASSKIGPTLETQYF
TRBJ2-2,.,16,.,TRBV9,TGTGCCAGCAGCGTATTGGGGGGGCTGAACACCGGGGAGCTGTTTTTT,CASSVLGGLNTGELFF
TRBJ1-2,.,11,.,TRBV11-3,TGTGCCAGCAGCCCGCGGGGTGGCTACACCTTC,CASSPRGGYTF
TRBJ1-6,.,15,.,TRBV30,TGTGCCTGGAGTCGGTTGGACAGCTATAATTCACCCCTCCACTTT,CAWSRLDSYNSPLHF
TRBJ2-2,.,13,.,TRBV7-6,TGTGCCAGCAGCTTACAGGGGTCCGGGGAGCTGTTTTTT,CASSLQGSGELFF
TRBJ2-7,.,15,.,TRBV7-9,TGTGCCAGCAGCTTAGCTTCGCTTAGCTCCTACGAGCAGTACTTC,CASSLASLSSYEQYF
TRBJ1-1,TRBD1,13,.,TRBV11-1,TGTGCCAGCAGCGCCACAGGGGGCTCTGAAGCTTTCTTT,CASSATGGSEAFF
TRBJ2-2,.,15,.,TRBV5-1,TGCGCCAGCAGCTTGTCGGGTTGGGACACCGGGGAGCTGTTTTTT,CASSLSGWDTGELFF
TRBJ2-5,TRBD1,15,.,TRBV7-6,TGTGCCAGCAGCATAGGGACAGTAACCCAAGAGACCCAGTACTTC,CASSIGTVTQETQYF
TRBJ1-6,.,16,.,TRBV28,TGTGCCAGCAGCCCCGCGGGGGCGTCCTATAATTCACCCCTCCACTTT,CASSPAGASYNSPLHF
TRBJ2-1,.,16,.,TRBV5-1,TGCGCCAGCAGCTTGTGGGGGGAGACAGGGTTCAATGAGCAGTTCTTC,CASSLWGETGFNEQFF
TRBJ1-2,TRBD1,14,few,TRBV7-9,TGTGCCAGCAGCTTATCAGGGGGAAACTATGGCTACACCTTC,CASSLSGGNYGYTF
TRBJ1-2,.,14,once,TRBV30,TGTGCCTGGAGCGTACACAGGACACACTATGGCTACACCTTC,CAWSVHRTHYGYTF
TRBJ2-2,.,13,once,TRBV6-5,TGTGCCAGCAGTTACGAGGGCACCGGGGAGCTGTTTTTT,CASSYEGTGELFF
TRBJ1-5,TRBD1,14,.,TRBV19,TGTGCCAGTAACCTTGACAGGGAAGGTCAGCCCCAGCATTTT,CASNLDREGQPQHF
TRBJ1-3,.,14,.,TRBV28,TGTGCCAGCAGGGGGGGACTGCCAGGAAACACCATATATTTT,CASRGGLPGNTIYF
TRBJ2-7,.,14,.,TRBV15,TGTGCCACCAGCAGAGACCAGGGGCCCTACGAGCAGTACTTC,CATSRDQGPYEQYF
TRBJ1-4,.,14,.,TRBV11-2,TGTGCCAGCAGCTTAGGAGAGTCTAATGAAAAACTGTTTTTT,CASSLGESNEKLFF
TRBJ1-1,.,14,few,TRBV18,TGTGCCAGCTCACCCACAGGAATGAACACTGAAGCTTTCTTT,CASSPTGMNTEAFF